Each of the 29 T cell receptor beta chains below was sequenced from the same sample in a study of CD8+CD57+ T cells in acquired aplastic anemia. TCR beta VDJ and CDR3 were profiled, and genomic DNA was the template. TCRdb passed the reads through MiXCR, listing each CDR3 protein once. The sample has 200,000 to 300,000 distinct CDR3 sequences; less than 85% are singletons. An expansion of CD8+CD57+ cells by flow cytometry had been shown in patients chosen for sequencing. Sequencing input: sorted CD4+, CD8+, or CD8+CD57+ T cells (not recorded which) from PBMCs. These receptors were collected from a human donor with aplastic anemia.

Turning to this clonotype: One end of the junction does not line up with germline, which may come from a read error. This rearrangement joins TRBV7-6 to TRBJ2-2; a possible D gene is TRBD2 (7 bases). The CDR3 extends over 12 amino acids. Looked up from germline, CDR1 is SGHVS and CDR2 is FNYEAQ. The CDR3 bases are TGTGCCAGCAGCTCAGTTACCGGGGGGCTAGTTTTC. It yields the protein CASSSVTGGLVF.

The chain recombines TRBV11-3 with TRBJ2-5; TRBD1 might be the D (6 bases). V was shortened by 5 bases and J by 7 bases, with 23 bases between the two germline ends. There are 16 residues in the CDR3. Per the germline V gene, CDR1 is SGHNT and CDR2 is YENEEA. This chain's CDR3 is CASSQDLTGTLGTQYF. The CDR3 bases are TGTGCCAGCAGCCAAGATCTGACAGGAACTCTCGGGACCCAGTACTTC. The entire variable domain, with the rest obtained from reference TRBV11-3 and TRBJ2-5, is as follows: EAGVVQSPRYKIIEKKQPVAFWCNPISGHNTLYWYLQNLGQGPELLIRYENEEAVDDSQLPKDRFSAERLKGVDSTLKIQPAELGDSAVYLCASSQDLTGTLGTQYFGPGTRLLVL.

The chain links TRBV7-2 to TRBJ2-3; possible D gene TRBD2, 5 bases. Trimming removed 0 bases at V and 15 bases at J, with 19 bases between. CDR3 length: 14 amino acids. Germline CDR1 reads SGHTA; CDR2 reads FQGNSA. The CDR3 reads CASSLAGGGQEQYF. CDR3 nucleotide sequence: TGTGCCAGCAGCTTAGCAGGCGGAGGCCAAGAGCAATATTTT.

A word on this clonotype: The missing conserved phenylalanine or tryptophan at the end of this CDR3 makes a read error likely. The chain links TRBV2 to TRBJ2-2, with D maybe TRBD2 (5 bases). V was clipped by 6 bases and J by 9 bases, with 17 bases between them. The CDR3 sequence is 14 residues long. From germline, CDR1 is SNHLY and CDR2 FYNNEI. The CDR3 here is CASSAPGGGRELFC. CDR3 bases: TGTGCCAGCAGCGCCCCAGGCGGAGGTAGGGAGCTGTTTTGC.

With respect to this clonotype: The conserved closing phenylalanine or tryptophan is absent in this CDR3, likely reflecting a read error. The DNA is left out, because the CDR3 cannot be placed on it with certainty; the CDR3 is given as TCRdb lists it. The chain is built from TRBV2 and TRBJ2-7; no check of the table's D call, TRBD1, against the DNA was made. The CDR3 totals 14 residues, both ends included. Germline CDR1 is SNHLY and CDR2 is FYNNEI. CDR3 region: CASGDGGTDTQHFG.

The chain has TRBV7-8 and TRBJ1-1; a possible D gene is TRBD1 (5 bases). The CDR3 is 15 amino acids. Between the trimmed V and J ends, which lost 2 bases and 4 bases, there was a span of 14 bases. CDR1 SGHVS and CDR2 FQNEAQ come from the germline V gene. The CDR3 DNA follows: TGTGCCAGCAGCTTATTTGGTCAGGGCAGCACTGAAGCTTTCTTT. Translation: CASSLFGQGSTEAFF. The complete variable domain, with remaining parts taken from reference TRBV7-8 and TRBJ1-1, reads GAGVSQSPRYKVAKRGQDVALRCDPISGHVSLFWYQQALGQGPEFLTYFQNEAQLDKSGLPSDRFFAERPEGSVSTLKIQRTQQEDSAVYLCASSLFGQGSTEAFFGQGTRLTVV.

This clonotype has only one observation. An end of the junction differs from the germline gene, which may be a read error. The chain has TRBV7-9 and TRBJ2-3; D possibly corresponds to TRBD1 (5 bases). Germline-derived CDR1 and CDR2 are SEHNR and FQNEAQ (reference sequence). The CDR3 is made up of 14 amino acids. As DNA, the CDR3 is TGTGCCAGCAGCTTTACTGGCGCTATCAACAGGCAGTCTTTT. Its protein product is CASSFTGAINRQSF.

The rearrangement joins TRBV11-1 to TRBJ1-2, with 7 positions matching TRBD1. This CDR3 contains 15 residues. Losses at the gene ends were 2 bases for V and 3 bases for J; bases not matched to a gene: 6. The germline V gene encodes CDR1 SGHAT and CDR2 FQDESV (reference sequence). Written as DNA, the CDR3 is TGTGCCAGCAGCTTAAGGGACAGCCCCGACTATGGCTACACCTTC. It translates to CASSLRDSPDYGYTF. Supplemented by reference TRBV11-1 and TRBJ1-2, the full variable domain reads EAEVAQSPRYKITEKSQAVAFWCDPISGHATLYWYRQILGQGPELLVQFQDESVVDDSQLPKDRFSAERLKGVDSTLKIQPAELGDSAMYLCASSLRDSPDYGYTFGSGTRLTVV.

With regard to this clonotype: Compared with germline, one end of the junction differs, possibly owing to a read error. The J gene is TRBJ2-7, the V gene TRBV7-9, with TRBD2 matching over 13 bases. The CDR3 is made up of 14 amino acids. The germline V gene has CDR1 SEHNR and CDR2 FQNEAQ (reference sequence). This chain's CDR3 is CASSSGTSGADEHF. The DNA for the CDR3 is TGTGCCAGCAGCTCAGGGACTAGCGGGGCCGATGAGCACTTC. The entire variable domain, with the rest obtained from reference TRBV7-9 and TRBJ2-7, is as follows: DTGVSQNPRHKITKRGQNVTFRCDPISEHNRLYWYRQTLGQGPEFLTYFQNEAQLEKSRLLSDRFSAERPKGSFSTLEIQRTEQGDSAMYLCASSSGTSGADEHFGPGTRLTVT.

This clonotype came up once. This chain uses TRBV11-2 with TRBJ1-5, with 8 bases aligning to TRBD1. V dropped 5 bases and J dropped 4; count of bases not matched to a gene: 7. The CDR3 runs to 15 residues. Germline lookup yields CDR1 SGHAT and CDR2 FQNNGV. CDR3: CASSQRQGRNQPQHF. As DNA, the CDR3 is TGTGCCAGCAGCCAGCGACAGGGGAGGAATCAGCCCCAGCATTTT.

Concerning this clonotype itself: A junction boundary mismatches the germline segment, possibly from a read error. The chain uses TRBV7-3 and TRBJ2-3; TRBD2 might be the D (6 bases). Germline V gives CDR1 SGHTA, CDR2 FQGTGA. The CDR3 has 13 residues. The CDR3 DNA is TGTGCTAGCGGCCAAGCGGGCACAGATGCGCAGTATTTT. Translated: CASGQAGTDAQYF.

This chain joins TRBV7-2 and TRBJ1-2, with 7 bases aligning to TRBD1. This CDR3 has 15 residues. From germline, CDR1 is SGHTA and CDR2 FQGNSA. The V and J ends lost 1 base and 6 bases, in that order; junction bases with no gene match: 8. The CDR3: CASSLEGGANHGYTF. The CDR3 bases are TGTGCCAGCAGCTTAGAAGGGGGCGCCAACCATGGCTACACCTTC.

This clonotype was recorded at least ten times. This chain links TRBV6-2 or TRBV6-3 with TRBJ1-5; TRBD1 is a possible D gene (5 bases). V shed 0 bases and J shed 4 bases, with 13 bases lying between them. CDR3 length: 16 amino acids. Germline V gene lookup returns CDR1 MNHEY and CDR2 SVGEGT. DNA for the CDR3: TGTGCCAGCAGTTACTCGAAAGCAGGGAGAAATCAGCCCCAGCATTTT. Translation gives CASSYSKAGRNQPQHF.

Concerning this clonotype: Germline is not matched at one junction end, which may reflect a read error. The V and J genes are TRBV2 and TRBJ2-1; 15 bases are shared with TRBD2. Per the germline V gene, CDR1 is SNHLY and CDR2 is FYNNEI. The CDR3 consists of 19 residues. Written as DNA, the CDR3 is TGTGCCAGCGGTGAACATGGACTAGCGGGAGGGCCCTCCTACAATGAGCAGTTCTTC. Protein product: CASGEHGLAGGPSYNEQFF. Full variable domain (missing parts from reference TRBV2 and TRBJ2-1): EPEVTQTPSHQVTQMGQEVILRCVPISNHLYFYWYRQILGQKVEFLVSFYNNEISEKSEIFDDQFSVERPDGSNFTLKIRSTKLEDSAMYFCASGEHGLAGGPSYNEQFFGPGTRLTVL.

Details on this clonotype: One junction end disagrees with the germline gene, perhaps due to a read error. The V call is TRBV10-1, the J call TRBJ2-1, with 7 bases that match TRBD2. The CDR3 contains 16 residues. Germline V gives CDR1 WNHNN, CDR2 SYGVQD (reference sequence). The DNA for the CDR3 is TGTGCCAGCAGTCCGACGAGCGGGGTGACCTGGGGTGAGCAGTGGTTC. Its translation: CASSPTSGVTWGEQWF.

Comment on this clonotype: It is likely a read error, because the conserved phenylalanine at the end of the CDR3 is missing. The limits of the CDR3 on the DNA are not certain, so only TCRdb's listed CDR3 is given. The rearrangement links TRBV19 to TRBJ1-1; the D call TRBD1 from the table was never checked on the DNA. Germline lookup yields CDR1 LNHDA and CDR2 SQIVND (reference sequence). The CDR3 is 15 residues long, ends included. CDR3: CASSTGIRRHLNVWR.

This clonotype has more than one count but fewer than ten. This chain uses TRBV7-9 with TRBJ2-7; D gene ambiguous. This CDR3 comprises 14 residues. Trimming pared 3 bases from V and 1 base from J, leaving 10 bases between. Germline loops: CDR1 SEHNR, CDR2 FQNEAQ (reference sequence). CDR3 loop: CASSLERASYEQYF. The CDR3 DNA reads TGTGCCAGCAGCTTGGAGCGTGCATCCTACGAGCAGTACTTC.

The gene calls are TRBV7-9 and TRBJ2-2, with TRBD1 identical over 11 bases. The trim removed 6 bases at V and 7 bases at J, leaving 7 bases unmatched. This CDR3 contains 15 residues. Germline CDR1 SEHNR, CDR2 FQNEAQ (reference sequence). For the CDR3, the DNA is TGTGCCAGCAGTCTTCGGGACAGGGGGATCGGGGAGCTGTTTTTT. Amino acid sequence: CASSLRDRGIGELFF.

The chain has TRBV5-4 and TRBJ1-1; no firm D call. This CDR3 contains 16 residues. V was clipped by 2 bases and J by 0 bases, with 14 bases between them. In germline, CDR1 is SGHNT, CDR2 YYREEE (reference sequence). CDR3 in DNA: TGTGCCAGCAGCTTTACTACCGCCGTCTTGAACACTGAAGCTTTCTTT. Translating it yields CASSFTTAVLNTEAFF.

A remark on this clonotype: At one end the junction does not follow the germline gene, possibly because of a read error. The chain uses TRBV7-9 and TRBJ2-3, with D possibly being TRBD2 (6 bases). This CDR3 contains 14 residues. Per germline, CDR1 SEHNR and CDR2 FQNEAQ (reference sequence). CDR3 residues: CASSSYPGHRITSF. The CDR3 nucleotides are TGTGCCAGCAGCTCCTATCCGGGTCACCGTATAACTAGCTTT. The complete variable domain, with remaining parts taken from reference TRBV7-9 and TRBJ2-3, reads DTGVSQNPRHKITKRGQNVTFRCDPISEHNRLYWYRQTLGQGPEFLTYFQNEAQLEKSRLLSDRFSAERPKGSFSTLEIQRTEQGDSAMYLCASSSYPGHRITSFGPGTRLTVL.

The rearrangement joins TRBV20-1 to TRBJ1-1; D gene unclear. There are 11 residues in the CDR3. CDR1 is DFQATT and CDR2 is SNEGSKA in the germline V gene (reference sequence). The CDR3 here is CTISWVTEGFF. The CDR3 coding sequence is TGCACAATTAGCTGGGTCACGGAAGGGTTCTTT.

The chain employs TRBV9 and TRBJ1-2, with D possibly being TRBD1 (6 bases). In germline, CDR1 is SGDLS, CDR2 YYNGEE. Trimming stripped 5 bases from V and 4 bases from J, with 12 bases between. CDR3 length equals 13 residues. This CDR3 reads CASRRTDLYGYTF. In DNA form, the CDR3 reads TGTGCCAGCAGGAGGACAGACCTCTATGGCTACACCTTC.

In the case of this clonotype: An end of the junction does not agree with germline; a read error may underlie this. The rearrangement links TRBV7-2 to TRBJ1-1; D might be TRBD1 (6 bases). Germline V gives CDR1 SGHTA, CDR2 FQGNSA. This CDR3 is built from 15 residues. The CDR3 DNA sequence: TGTGCCAGCAGTGGAGTGACGGGGGCGAACACTGAACCTTTCTTT. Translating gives CASSGVTGANTEPFF.

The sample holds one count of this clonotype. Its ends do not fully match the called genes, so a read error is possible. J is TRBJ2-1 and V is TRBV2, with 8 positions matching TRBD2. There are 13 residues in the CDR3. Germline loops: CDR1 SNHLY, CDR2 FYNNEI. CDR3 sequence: CACSGGGNHEQFF. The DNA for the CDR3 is TGTGCCTGCAGTGGCGGGGGGAACCATGAGCAGTTCTTC. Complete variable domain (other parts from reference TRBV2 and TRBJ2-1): EPEVTQTPSHQVTQMGQEVILRCVPISNHLYFYWYRQILGQKVEFLVSFYNNEISEKSEIFDDQFSVERPDGSNFTLKIRSTKLEDSAMYFCACSGGGNHEQFFGPGTRLTVL.

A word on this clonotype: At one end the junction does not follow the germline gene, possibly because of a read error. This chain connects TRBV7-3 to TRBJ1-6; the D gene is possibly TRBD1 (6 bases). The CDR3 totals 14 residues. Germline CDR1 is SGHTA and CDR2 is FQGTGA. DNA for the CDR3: TGTGCCAGCAGGCCGAGGGGGGAGGGCTACGCGCAGTACTTT. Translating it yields CASRPRGEGYAQYF.

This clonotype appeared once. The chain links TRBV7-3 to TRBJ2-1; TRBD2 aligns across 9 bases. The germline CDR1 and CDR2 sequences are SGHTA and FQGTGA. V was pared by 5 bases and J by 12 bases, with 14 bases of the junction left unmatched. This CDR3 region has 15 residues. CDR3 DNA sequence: TGTGCCAGCAGCCTAAGCGGGGGGAGCACAGATACGCAGTTCTTC. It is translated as CASSLSGGSTDTQFF. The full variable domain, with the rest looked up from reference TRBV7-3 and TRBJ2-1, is GAGVSQTPSNKVTEKGKYVELRCDPISGHTALYWYRQSLGQGPEFLIYFQGTGAADDSGLPNDRFFAVRPEGSVSTLKIQRTERGDSAVYLCASSLSGGSTDTQFFGPGTRLTVL.

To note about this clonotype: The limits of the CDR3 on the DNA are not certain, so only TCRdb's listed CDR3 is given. The CDR3 loop is CARQGAGDTQYFGF. The V and J genes are TRBV7-9 and TRBJ2-3; the table's D call of TRBD1 was not tested on the DNA. The CDR3 contains 14 residues when both ends are counted. The germline CDR1 and CDR2 sequences are SEHNR and FQNEAQ (reference sequence).

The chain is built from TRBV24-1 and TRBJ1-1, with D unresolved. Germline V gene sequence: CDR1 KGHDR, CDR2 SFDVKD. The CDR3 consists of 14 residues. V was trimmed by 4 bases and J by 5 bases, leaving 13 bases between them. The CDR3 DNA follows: TGTGCCACCAGTGAAAGAGGCGGGAAAACTGAAGCTTTCTTT. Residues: CATSERGGKTEAFF.

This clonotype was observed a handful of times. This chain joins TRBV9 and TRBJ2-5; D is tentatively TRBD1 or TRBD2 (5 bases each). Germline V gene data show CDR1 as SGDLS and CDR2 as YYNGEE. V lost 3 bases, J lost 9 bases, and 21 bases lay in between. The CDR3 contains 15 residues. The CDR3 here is CASSAGTARNQPQYF. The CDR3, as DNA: TGTGCCAGCAGCGCAGGGACCGCCCGAAATCAGCCCCAGTACTTC.